Below, one TCR beta chain is given with its context. Its specificity is not known. Use of 60 Vbeta and 13 Jbeta primers characterized the PCR. Clones were read by immunoSEQ multiplex PCR, and TCRdb kept only the in-frame ones, dropping some. Of about 52,000 clones listed, about three quarters are singletons. Donors sampled were nominally healthy, though unrecorded immune exposures were likely. The CDR3 sequence is 14 residues long. The trim removed 3 bases at V and 8 bases at J, leaving 6 bases unmatched. Germline lookup yields CDR1 SGHAT and CDR2 FQNNGV. These data belong to a study of cytomegalovirus exposure and HLA in healthy donors. Whole-study context: Caucasian-associated ancestry cluster membership applied to about four fifths of around 400 genotyped donors. Study-wide findings and caveats: Cytomegalovirus-associated TCR beta chains were listed, numbering 150 to 200. Researchers had no immune exposure information except CMV serostatus available.

The gene calls are TRBV11-2 and TRBJ2-7, with 11 positions matching TRBD2. The sequencing input was PBMCs. The receptor's source is a woman in her fifties or sixties in good health and CMV-seronegative. The DNA of the CDR3 is TGTGCCAGCAGCTTGACTAGCGGGACCATCAAGCAGTACTTC. Amino acid sequence: CASSLTSGTIKQYF.